Shown below are 18 T cell receptor beta chains from a single sample sequenced in a study of shared clonotypes between healthy human individuals. TCRdb's copy holds only in-frame clones and misses some; the assay was immunoSEQ multiplex PCR. This sample has around 2,000,000 clones; around 95% occur once, and the top ten carry 0.13%. Sequenced input: naive CD4+ T cells sorted from blood. Subset denoted: CD45RA+ positively selected. The origin of the receptors is a young man in good health.

The V call is TRBV28, the J call TRBJ1-4, with a possible D match to TRBD1 (5 bases). The V and J ends lost 1 base and 7 bases respectively, with 13 bases between them. The CDR3 is 15 amino acids. Per the germline V gene, CDR1 is MDHEN and CDR2 is SYDVKM. CDR3 nucleotides: TGTGCCAGCAGTTTATTAGGGGCAGGGTTTGAAAAACTGTTTTTT. Amino acid sequence: CASSLLGAGFEKLFF.

The chain is built from TRBV28 and TRBJ2-1, with TRBD2 matching 7 bases. Trimming at V came to 4 bases and at J to 4 bases, leaving 4 bases not matched to a gene. Germline loops: CDR1 MDHEN, CDR2 SYDVKM. The CDR3 extends over 14 amino acids. CDR3 bases: TGTGCCAGCAGTTACGGGACTATTTACAATGAGCAGTTCTTC. Its translation: CASSYGTIYNEQFF.

The genes are TRBV7-2 and TRBJ1-1, with 7 positions matching TRBD1. Germline V gene lookup returns CDR1 SGHTA and CDR2 FQGNSA. This CDR3 is built from 14 residues. V shed 5 bases and J 3 bases; nucleotides not matched to a gene: 6. CDR3 residues: CASSQDREDTEAFF. The DNA of the CDR3 is TGTGCCAGCAGCCAAGACAGGGAGGACACTGAAGCTTTCTTT.

Remarks on this clone: Other DNA sequences in the sample encode the same CDR3. This chain joins TRBV7-2 and TRBJ1-2; 11 nucleotides match TRBD1. V lost 0 bases, J lost 5 bases, and 5 bases stayed unmatched. CDR1 is SGHTA, CDR2 FQGNSA, per germline. The CDR3 is made up of 16 amino acids. DNA of the CDR3: TGTGCCAGCAGCTTAGCCCCGGGACAGGGGGTGTATGGCTACACCTTC. Translated: CASSLAPGQGVYGYTF.

This chain joins TRBV18 and TRBJ1-2; perhaps TRBD1 as D (5 bases). This CDR3 has 15 amino acids. Germline V gene data show CDR1 as KGHSH and CDR2 as LQKENI. V gave up 3 bases and J gave up 4 bases, with 15 bases separating them. The CDR3 coding sequence is TGTGCCAGCTCACCCGGCCCCGGAGGGGCCTATGGCTACACCTTC. It specifies CASSPGPGGAYGYTF.

The DNA for the CDR3 is TGTGCCAGCAGCTTAGATGCCCAGCGCTCCTACGAGCAGTACTTC. This gives the protein CASSLDAQRSYEQYF. The V gene is TRBV7-9, the J gene TRBJ2-7; D is ambiguous. CDR1 is SEHNR, CDR2 FQNEAQ, per germline (reference sequence). The CDR3 has 15 amino acids. V was cut by 1 base and J by 0 bases, with 10 bases left in between.

This clone showed up many times. This specimen includes other DNA sequences encoding the same CDR3. CDR3: CASSPNRDSPLHF. DNA for the CDR3: TGTGCCAGCTCACCAAACAGGGATTCACCCCTCCACTTT. The chain couples TRBV18 to TRBJ1-6, with D maybe TRBD1 (6 bases). The germline gives CDR1 KGHSH, CDR2 LQKENI. V dropped 2 bases and J dropped 8 bases, with 7 bases sitting between them. This CDR3 region has 13 residues.

CDR3 bases: TGTGCCAGCAGCTCATCAGGTTATGGCTACACCTTC. It encodes CASSSSGYGYTF. The rearrangement links TRBV5-4 to TRBJ1-2; D unclear. The CDR3 loop spans 12 amino acids. Trimming cost V 3 bases and J 5 bases, with 8 bases left between them. Germline CDR1 reads SGHNT; CDR2 reads YYREEE (reference sequence). Combining the CDR3 with reference TRBV5-4 and TRBJ1-2 gives the whole variable domain ETGVTQSPTHLIKTRGQQVTLRCSSQSGHNTVSWYQQALGQGPQFIFQYYREEENGRGNFPPRFSGLQFPNYSSELNVNALELDDSALYLCASSSSGYGYTFGSGTRLTVV.

The V call is TRBV6-1, the J call TRBJ2-6; D gene unclear. Germline V gives CDR1 MNHNS, CDR2 SASEGT. Trimming left V 2 bases short and J 4 bases short, with 6 bases between. The CDR3 extends over 14 amino acids. The CDR3: CASSEIPGANVLTF. The CDR3 nucleotides read TGTGCCAGCAGTGAAATACCGGGGGCCAACGTCCTGACTTTC.

CDR3 nucleotide sequence: TGCAGCGTTGACGTATATCAGCCCCAGCATTTT. Translating it yields CSVDVYQPQHF. The chain recombines TRBV29-1 with TRBJ1-5; D ambiguous. CDR1 is SQVTM and CDR2 is ANQGSEA in the germline V gene. The CDR3 totals 11 residues. V lost 3 bases and J lost 5, with 5 bases in between.

With regard to this clone: Possible read error: a much larger clone is one base away. V usage is TRBV4-2 and J usage is TRBJ1-1; D call uncertain. The CDR3 sequence is 14 residues long. CDR1 is LGHNA and CDR2 is YNFKEQ in the germline V gene. Trimming shortened V by 1 base and J by 0 bases, and 6 bases separated the two germline ends. This CDR3 is CASSQVIMNTEAFF. The DNA for the CDR3 is TGTGCCAGCAGCCAAGTTATCATGAACACTGAAGCTTTCTTT.

This sequence joins TRBV5-1 and TRBJ2-1; D could derive from TRBD1 or TRBD2 (5 bases each). Trimming cost V 0 bases and J 3 bases, with 13 bases left between them. The length of the CDR3 is 16 residues. CDR1 and CDR2 from the germline V gene are SGHRS and YFSETQ. CDR3 bases: TGCGCCAGCAGCTTGGCTGGGGCGGGTGGCTACAATGAGCAGTTCTTC. Its protein is CASSLAGAGGYNEQFF.

This rearrangement joins TRBV9 to TRBJ2-7; TRBD2 agrees at 8 bases. CDR1 is SGDLS, CDR2 YYNGEE, per germline. V dropped 0 bases and J dropped 3; count of bases not matched to a gene: 5. The CDR3 runs to 15 residues. For the CDR3, the DNA is TGTGCCAGCAGCGTAGGGGTAGCGGGATTCTACGAGCAGTACTTC. As protein: CASSVGVAGFYEQYF.

V usage is TRBV30 and J usage is TRBJ2-1, with 10 nucleotides matching TRBD1. J lost 7 bases, V lost 2 bases, and 17 bases had no gene match. The CDR3 has 18 residues. The germline CDR1 and CDR2 sequences are GTSNPN and SVGIG (reference sequence). Here the CDR3 DNA reads TGTGCCTGGAGTTCTCAACCCCCGACAGGGGGCAGGGTAAATGAGCAGTTCTTC. As protein: CAWSSQPPTGGRVNEQFF.

This clone has a handful of counts. The rearrangement joins TRBV7-2 to TRBJ1-3; 9 bases fit TRBD1. Germline V CDR1 and CDR2: SGHTA, FQGNSA. The CDR3 consists of 15 residues. The ends lost 5 bases at V and 0 bases at J; junction bases unmatched: 2. In nucleotides, the CDR3 is TGTGCCAGCAGCCAGGACAGGGGCTCTGGAAACACCATATATTTT. It is translated as CASSQDRGSGNTIYF.

The chain recombines TRBV6-6 with TRBJ1-5, with D possibly TRBD1 on 6 matching bases. This CDR3 contains 16 residues. With 2 bases removed from V and 6 bases from J, the gap between germline ends came to 17 bases. The germline V gene has CDR1 MNHNY and CDR2 SVGAGI (reference sequence). The chain's CDR3 is CASSYRQELKGQPQHF. The CDR3 DNA reads as TGTGCCAGCAGTTACCGACAGGAGCTTAAGGGTCAGCCCCAGCATTTT.

The chain is built from TRBV6-6 and TRBJ2-1; 9 bases map to TRBD2. V was pared by 6 bases and J by 6 bases, with 12 bases of the junction left unmatched. Germline V lookup: CDR1 MNHNY, CDR2 SVGAGI (reference sequence). The CDR3 sequence is 16 residues long. This CDR3 reads CASRTFSGSLGNEQFF. CDR3 nucleotide sequence: TGTGCCAGCAGGACCTTTAGCGGGAGTCTCGGCAATGAGCAGTTCTTC.

A note on this clone: A single base separates this from a much larger clone, so it may be a read error. This chain joins TRBV28 and TRBJ1-2, with 9 bases aligning to TRBD1. This CDR3 contains 13 residues. The germline V gene has CDR1 MDHEN and CDR2 SYDVKM. The CDR3 DNA reads TGTGCCAGCAGCTACAGGGGGCATCGTGGCTACGCCTTC. This codes for CASSYRGHRGYAF.